This is a list of T cell receptor beta chains from one sample in a study of cytomegalovirus exposure and HLA in healthy donors. Produced via immunoSEQ multiplex PCR; TCRdb's table is partial and in-frame only. The top ten clones hold roughly 4.5% of a sample with approximately 150,000 clones, 70% of them seen once. The specimen was PBMCs. These receptors were collected from a man younger than 35 in good health and CMV-seropositive. Both conserved end residues are part of each CDR3. The order of the fields is CDR3 protein, CDR3 DNA, clone size, J gene, V gene, D gene. The D gene is left open where the match is weak. The listing skips clone size in some rows; elsewhere it reads once, few, many or a size class.

CAISVSRGEDGYTF TGTGCCATCAGTGTCAGCAGAGGGGAGGATGGCTACACCTTC - TRBJ1-2 TRBV10-3 -
CASSRSGQGEAFF TGTGCCAGCAGCCGCTCAGGACAGGGTGAAGCTTTCTTT - TRBJ1-1 TRBV14 TRBD1
CASSSPTSGLADTQYF TGTGCCAGCAGCTCTCCGACTAGCGGGTTAGCAGATACGCAGTATTTT - TRBJ2-3 TRBV13 TRBD2
CASSPWGQGDYNEQFF TGTGCCAGCAGTCCGTGGGGACAGGGGGACTACAATGAGCAGTTCTTC - TRBJ2-1 TRBV28 TRBD1
CASSLGAGGPDTQYF TGTGCCAGCAGCTTAGGGGCGGGAGGGCCAGATACGCAGTATTTT - TRBJ2-3 TRBV7-6 TRBD2
CASSSDPRGLAEAFF TGTGCCAGCAGCTCCGACCCCCGCGGTCTTGCTGAAGCTTTCTTT - TRBJ1-1 TRBV7-6 -
CASSSLQGGYGYTF TGTGCCAGCAGCAGCCTACAGGGGGGGTATGGCTACACCTTC - TRBJ1-2 TRBV6-1 TRBD1
CASSVQGQIYNEQFF TGTGCCAGCAGTGTACAGGGACAGATTTACAATGAGCAGTTCTTC - TRBJ2-1 TRBV6-1 TRBD1
CASSLSGTSGRNEQFF TGTGCCAGCAGCTTGTCCGGGACTAGCGGGAGGAATGAGCAGTTCTTC - TRBJ2-1 TRBV5-5 TRBD2
CASSLRTGGSGYTF TGTGCCAGCAGCTTGAGGACAGGGGGAAGTGGCTACACCTTC - TRBJ1-2 TRBV5-4 TRBD1
CASSPLGGLNTEAFF TGTGCCAGCAGTCCCCTCGGAGGTTTGAACACTGAAGCTTTCTTT - TRBJ1-1 TRBV27 -
CATSQYNEQFF TGTGCCACCAGTCAGTACAATGAGCAGTTCTTC - TRBJ2-1 TRBV15 -
CASSLLAGGYNEQFF TGTGCCAGCAGCTTGCTAGCGGGGGGTTACAATGAGCAGTTCTTC - TRBJ2-1 TRBV7-9 TRBD2
CASRSDRGSSNQPQHF TGTGCCAGCAGGTCAGACAGGGGAAGTAGCAATCAGCCCCAGCATTTT - TRBJ1-5 TRBV2 TRBD1
CASTRSGAEAFF TGTGCCAGCACCCGCTCCGGGGCTGAAGCTTTCTTT - TRBJ1-1 TRBV6-5 -
CASSEFPLNTEAFF TGTGCCAGCAGTGAATTCCCCTTGAACACTGAAGCTTTCTTT few TRBJ1-1 TRBV6-1 -
CASSLERGGRTDTQYF TGCGCCAGCAGCTTGGAGCGGGGGGGACGCACAGATACGCAGTATTTT once TRBJ2-3 TRBV5-1 TRBD2
CASSGDRGGTTEAFF TGTGCCAGCAGTGGGGACAGGGGCGGGACCACTGAAGCTTTCTTT - TRBJ1-1 TRBV28 TRBD1
CASSQAVSGSPLHF TGTGCCAGCAGCCAAGCAGTTAGCGGCTCACCCCTCCACTTT few TRBJ1-6 TRBV7-9 -
CASSLTGLNTEAFF TGTGCCAGCAGTTTAACAGGGCTGAACACTGAAGCTTTCTTT - TRBJ1-1 TRBV6-5 -
CASSEASSGSSDTQYF TGTGCCAGCAGTGAAGCGTCTAGCGGGAGCTCAGATACGCAGTATTTT once TRBJ2-3 TRBV6-1 TRBD2
CASSEILAGKTPEFF TGTGCCAGCAGTGAAATTCTAGCGGGGAAAACCCCGGAGTTCTTC - TRBJ2-1 TRBV6-1 TRBD2
CASSFTGDRDHGYTF TGCGCCAGCAGCTTTACGGGAGACAGGGATCATGGCTACACCTTC - TRBJ1-2 TRBV5-1 TRBD1
CASSPRDRGHLGNTIYF TGTGCCAGCAGCCCCCGGGACAGGGGGCATCTAGGAAACACCATATATTTT - TRBJ1-3 TRBV11-3 TRBD1
CASSFGGLASPLHF TGTGCCAGCAGCTTTGGGGGGTTGGCCTCACCCCTCCACTTT - TRBJ1-6 TRBV7-9 -
CASSSTGGDTKNIQYF TGCGCCAGCAGCTCAACAGGGGGCGATACCAAAAACATTCAGTACTTC - TRBJ2-4 TRBV5-1 TRBD1
CASTHSGVREKLFF TGTGCCAGTACCCACTCAGGGGTACGGGAAAAACTGTTTTTT - TRBJ1-4 TRBV19 -
CASSFRDRGRNEQFF TGTGCCAGCAGCTTCCGGGACAGGGGGAGGAATGAGCAGTTCTTC - TRBJ2-1 TRBV5-6 TRBD1
CASSPPSNYGYTF TGTGCCAGCAGCCCTCCCTCCAACTATGGCTACACCTTC few TRBJ1-2 TRBV7-9 -
CASSPRPGETQYF TGTGCCAGCAGCCCGCGGCCCGGGGAGACCCAGTACTTC few TRBJ2-5 TRBV5-6 -
CASRFAGNTIYF TGTGCCAGCAGGTTTGCGGGAAACACCATATATTTT - TRBJ1-3 TRBV28 -
CASSESVGGAPDTQYF TGCGCCAGCAGTGAGTCTGTCGGGGGGGCCCCAGATACGCAGTATTTT - TRBJ2-3 TRBV10-2 TRBD2
CASGLAAKAGTGKLAGGPGELFF TGTGCTAGTGGTTTGGCCGCTAAGGCCGGGACAGGGAAATTAGCGGGAGGGCCCGGGGAGCTGTTTTTT - TRBJ2-2 TRBV12-5 TRBD2
CASSQVGGGPSTDTQYF TGCGCCAGCAGCCAAGTGGGGGGGGGCCCTAGCACAGATACGCAGTATTTT once TRBJ2-3 TRBV4-1 -
CATSREGGASQPQHF TGTGCCACCAGCAGAGAAGGGGGGGCTTCGCAGCCCCAGCATTTT few TRBJ1-5 TRBV15 -
CASSLGDRVNTEAFF TGTGCCAGCAGCTTAGGCGACAGAGTGAACACTGAAGCTTTCTTT - TRBJ1-1 TRBV7-9 -
CASSLEAGLNYGYTF TGCGCCAGCAGCTTGGAAGCAGGGCTGAACTATGGCTACACCTTC - TRBJ1-2 TRBV5-1 -
CASSETADSNQPQHF TGTGCCAGCAGCGAAACAGCTGATAGCAATCAGCCCCAGCATTTT few TRBJ1-5 TRBV6-4 -
CASQQGRSTEAFF TGCGCCAGCCAACAGGGAAGGTCCACTGAAGCTTTCTTT - TRBJ1-1 TRBV4-1 -
CASSPGNQPQHF TGTGCCAGCAGTCCCGGCAATCAGCCCCAGCATTTT - TRBJ1-5 TRBV27 -
CASSQVGGGVVGSDTQYF TGCGCCAGCAGCCAAGTAGGGGGTGGAGTAGTGGGATCAGATACGCAGTATTTT - TRBJ2-3 TRBV4-1 -
CASSLHPLAGRTDTQYF TGCGCCAGCAGCTTGCACCCACTAGCGGGAAGGACAGATACGCAGTATTTT - TRBJ2-3 TRBV5-1 TRBD2
CASSLAEAGGYEQFF TGTGCCAGCAGCTTAGCGGAGGCAGGGGGGTATGAGCAGTTCTTC - TRBJ2-1 TRBV7-8 -
CASSFTDQHNSPLHF TGTGCCAGCAGTTTTACAGATCAACATAATTCACCCCTCCACTTT - TRBJ1-6 TRBV28 -